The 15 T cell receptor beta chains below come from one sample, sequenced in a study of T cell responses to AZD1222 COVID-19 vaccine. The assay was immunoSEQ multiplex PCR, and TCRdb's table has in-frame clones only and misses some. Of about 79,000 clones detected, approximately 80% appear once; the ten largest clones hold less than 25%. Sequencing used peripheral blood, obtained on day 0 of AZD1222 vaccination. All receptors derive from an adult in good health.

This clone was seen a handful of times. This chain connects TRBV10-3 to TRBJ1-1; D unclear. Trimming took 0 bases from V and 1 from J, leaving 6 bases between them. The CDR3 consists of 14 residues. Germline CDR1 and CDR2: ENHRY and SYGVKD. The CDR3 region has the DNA TGTGCCATCAGTGAGTCTGGCCCGAACACTGAAGCTTTCTTT. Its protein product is CAISESGPNTEAFF.

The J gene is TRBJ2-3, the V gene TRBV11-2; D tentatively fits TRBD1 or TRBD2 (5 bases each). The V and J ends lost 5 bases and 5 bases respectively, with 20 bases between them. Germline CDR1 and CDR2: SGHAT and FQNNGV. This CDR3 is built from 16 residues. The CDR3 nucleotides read TGTGCCAGCAGCCGTTCGCGGCTGGGGGTAAGAGATACGCAGTATTTT. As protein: CASSRSRLGVRDTQYF.

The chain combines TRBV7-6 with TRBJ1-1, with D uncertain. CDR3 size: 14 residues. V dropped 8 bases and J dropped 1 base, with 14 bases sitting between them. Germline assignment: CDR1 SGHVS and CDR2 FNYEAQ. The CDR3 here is CASRPGGPNTEAFF. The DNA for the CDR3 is TGTGCCAGCCGCCCGGGCGGCCCGAACACTGAAGCTTTCTTT.

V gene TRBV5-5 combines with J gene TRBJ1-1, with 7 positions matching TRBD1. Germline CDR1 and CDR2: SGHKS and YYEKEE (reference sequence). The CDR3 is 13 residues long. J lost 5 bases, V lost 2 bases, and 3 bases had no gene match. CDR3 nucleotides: TGTGCCAGCAGCTTTTCAGGGGGTACTGAAGCTTTCTTT. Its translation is CASSFSGGTEAFF.

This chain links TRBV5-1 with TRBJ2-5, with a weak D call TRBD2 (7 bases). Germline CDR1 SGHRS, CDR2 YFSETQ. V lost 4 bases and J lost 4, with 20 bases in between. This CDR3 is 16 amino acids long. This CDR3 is CASSRNQQGGGETQYF. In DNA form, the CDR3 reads TGCGCCAGCAGCCGAAATCAACAGGGAGGGGGAGAGACCCAGTACTTC.

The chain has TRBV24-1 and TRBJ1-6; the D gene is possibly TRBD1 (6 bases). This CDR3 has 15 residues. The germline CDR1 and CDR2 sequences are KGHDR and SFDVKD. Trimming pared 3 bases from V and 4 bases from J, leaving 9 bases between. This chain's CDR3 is CATSDGQTYNSPLHF. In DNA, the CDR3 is TGTGCCACCAGTGATGGACAGACTTATAATTCACCCCTCCACTTT.

The CDR3 loop is CASSLTWDEQYF. In nucleotides, the CDR3 is TGTGCCAGCAGCCTGACATGGGACGAGCAGTACTTC. This rearrangement joins TRBV7-9 to TRBJ2-7; D remains unclear. This CDR3 comprises 12 residues. V lost 5 bases and J 5 bases, leaving 10 bases between the germline ends. Germline assignment: CDR1 SEHNR and CDR2 FQNEAQ (reference sequence).

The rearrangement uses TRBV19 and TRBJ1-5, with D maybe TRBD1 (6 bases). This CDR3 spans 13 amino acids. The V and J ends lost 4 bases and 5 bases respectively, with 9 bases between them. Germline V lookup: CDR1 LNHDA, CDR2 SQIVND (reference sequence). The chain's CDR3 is CASSRGAYQPQHF. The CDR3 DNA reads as TGTGCCAGTAGTAGGGGGGCTTATCAGCCCCAGCATTTT.

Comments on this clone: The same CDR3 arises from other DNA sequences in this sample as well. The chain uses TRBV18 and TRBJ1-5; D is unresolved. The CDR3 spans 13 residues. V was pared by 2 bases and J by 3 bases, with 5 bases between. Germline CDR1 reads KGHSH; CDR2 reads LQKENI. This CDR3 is CASSPGPNQPQHF. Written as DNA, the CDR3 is TGTGCCAGCTCACCAGGGCCCAATCAGCCCCAGCATTTT. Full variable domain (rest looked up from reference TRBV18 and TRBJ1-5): NAGVMQNPRHLVRRRGQEARLRCSPMKGHSHVYWYRQLPEEGLKFMVYLQKENIIDESGMPKERFSAEFPKEGPSILRIQQVVRGDSAAYFCASSPGPNQPQHFGDGTRLSIL.

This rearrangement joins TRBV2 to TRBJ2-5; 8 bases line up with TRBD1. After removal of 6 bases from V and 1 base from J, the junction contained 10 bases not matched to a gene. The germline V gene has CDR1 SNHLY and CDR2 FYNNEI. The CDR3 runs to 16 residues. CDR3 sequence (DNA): TGTGCCAGCAGCGGGGTGGGCAGGGGGCGCCAAGAGACCCAGTACTTC. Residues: CASSGVGRGRQETQYF.

CDR3 nucleotides: TGTGCCAGCAGTTTTTGGGGCTACGAGCAGTACTTC. This codes for CASSFWGYEQYF. The chain links TRBV28 to TRBJ2-7, with no clear D. This CDR3 has 12 amino acids. V shed 3 bases and J shed 3 bases, with 6 bases lying between them. The germline V gene encodes CDR1 MDHEN and CDR2 SYDVKM.

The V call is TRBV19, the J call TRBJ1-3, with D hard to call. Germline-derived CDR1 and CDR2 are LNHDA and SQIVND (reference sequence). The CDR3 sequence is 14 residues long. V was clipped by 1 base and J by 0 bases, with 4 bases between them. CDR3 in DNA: TGTGCCAGTAGTATAGGGGTCTCTGGAAACACCATATATTTT. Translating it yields CASSIGVSGNTIYF.

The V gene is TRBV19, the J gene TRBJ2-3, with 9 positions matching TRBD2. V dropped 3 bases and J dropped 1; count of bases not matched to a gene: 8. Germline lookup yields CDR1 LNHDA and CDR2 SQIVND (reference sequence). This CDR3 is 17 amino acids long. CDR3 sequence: CASSMNPLAGGTDTQYF. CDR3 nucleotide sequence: TGTGCCAGTAGTATGAATCCCTTAGCGGGAGGCACAGATACGCAGTATTTT.

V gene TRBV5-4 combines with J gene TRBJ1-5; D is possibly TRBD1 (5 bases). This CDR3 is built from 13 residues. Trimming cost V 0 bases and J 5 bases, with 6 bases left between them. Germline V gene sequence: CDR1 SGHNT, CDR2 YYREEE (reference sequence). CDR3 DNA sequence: TGTGCCAGCAGCTTGGAGGGACATCAGCCCCAGCATTTT. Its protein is CASSLEGHQPQHF.

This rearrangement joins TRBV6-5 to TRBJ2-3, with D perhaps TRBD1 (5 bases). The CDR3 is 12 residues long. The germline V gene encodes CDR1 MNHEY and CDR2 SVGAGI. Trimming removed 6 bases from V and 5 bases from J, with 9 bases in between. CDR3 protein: CASRPRGDTQYF. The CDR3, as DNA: TGTGCCAGCAGACCAAGGGGAGATACGCAGTATTTT.